Reported below is one TCR beta chain. There are many counts of this clonotype. Its antigen remains undetermined. Base qualities are not provided; no much larger clone lies one nucleotide away. The germline V gene encodes CDR1 LGHNA and CDR2 YNFKEQ. V gives up 2 bases and J gives up 9 bases, and the segment between their germline ends measures 19 bases. The CDR3 covers 15 residues, taking in both the cysteine and the phenylalanine. The kept DNA is CDR3 alone, 45 bases in frame from the first base. The data are from a study of T cell repertoires in cytomegalovirus infection (dated by TCRdb to the late 2010s). For the wider study: Because public TCR beta signatures pointed to carriage of CMV infection together with the matching HLA type, the HLA type of each donor mattered for the analysis.

Instrument on record: Illumina HiSeq 1500. Clones were called with MiXCR by TCRdb after fastp trimmed the public reads at Q25, and only in-frame beta chains were retained. CDR3 protein duplicates are merged, each entry listing the most common genes and DNA. Within this sample are 480,000 or so distinct CDR3 sequences, with roughly 12% of them counted one time only. Clones ranked in the top ten supply around 9.6% of the sample. Broad study findings and their caveats: The ex vivo response was dominated by HLA-C-restricted CMV-specific TCR beta clonotypes, and the single most frequent clonotype in two of eight donors was supplied by these HLA-C-restricted clonotypes. Carriers of CMV infection plus the relevant HLA type were discriminated by the cumulative frequency of public TCR beta family members in the study cohort and in an independent approximately 350-donor cohort.

The source material was PBMCs. The receptor comes from a human donor in good health (CMV status not recorded). Some clones in this sample may be carry-over from other donors' samples. The rearranged segments are TRBV4-2 and TRBJ1-2; TRBD1 is a weak D gene call, 6 bases matching. The CDR3 loop reads CASSQPRDTGFSYTF. The DNA sequence follows: TGTGCCAGCAGCCAACCCCGGGACACGGGTTTTAGCTACACCTTC.